This T cell receptor (beta chain) was sequenced during a study of shared clonotypes between healthy human individuals. Assay used: immunoSEQ multiplex PCR; TCRdb lists only in-frame clones, some missing. Of over a million clones detected, about 74% appear once; the ten largest clones hold over 1.3%. Trimming pared 6 bases from V and 0 bases from J, leaving 11 bases between. CDR3 size: 14 residues. Germline V lookup: CDR1 MNHEY, CDR2 SVGAGI. The chain links TRBV6-5 to TRBJ1-1; tentatively, D is TRBD1 (6 bases). This receptor was taken from a young man in good health. The specimen sequenced was memory CD4+ T cells sorted from blood. Subset denoted: CD45RA-negative fraction. This CDR3 is CASRRGPMNTEAFF. In DNA, the CDR3 is TGTGCCAGCAGGCGGGGGCCCATGAACACTGAAGCTTTCTTT.